These 14 T cell receptor beta chains were all obtained from the same sample, sequenced in a study of long-term antiretroviral therapy in people with HIV (dated by TCRdb to between 2021 and 2023). The immunoSEQ hsTCRB v3.0 assay was used at survey level resolution to sequence the TRB variable region. TCRdb carries this immuneACCESS record with in-frame sequences only. Its versions omit some clonotypes, under half of them owing to an unresolved V gene in the studies checked, with the rest unexplained. Within this sample are 44,000 or so clones, with more than 90% of them counted one time only. The ten largest clonotypes hold 2.5% to 3.5% of the sample. The source was unsorted PBMCs, collected 3.7 years after starting antiretroviral therapy. These receptor sequences come from a woman aged 45-65 years with HIV.

The chain joins TRBV6-5 to TRBJ1-2; D is unresolved. CDR1 MNHEY and CDR2 SVGAGI come from the germline V gene. The CDR3 extends over 15 amino acids. With 1 base removed from V and 6 bases from J, the gap between germline ends came to 15 bases. For the CDR3, the DNA is TGTGCCAGCAGTTACTTCGGAGGGAGGGAGGATGGCTACACCTTC. Translated, it gives CASSYFGGREDGYTF.

This sequence joins TRBV5-8 and TRBJ1-2, with a tentative D call TRBD1 (5 bases). V lost 0 bases, J lost 0 bases, and 9 bases lay in between. The CDR3 spans 15 residues. The germline gives CDR1 SGHTS, CDR2 YDEGEE. CDR3 nucleotides: TGTGCCAGCAGCTTGGGCTACAGGCCTAACTATGGCTACACCTTC. It codes for CASSLGYRPNYGYTF.

This chain uses TRBV19 with TRBJ2-5, with a weak D call TRBD1 (5 bases). This CDR3 spans 14 amino acids. V was clipped by 2 bases and J by 5 bases, with 12 bases between them. Per germline, CDR1 LNHDA and CDR2 SQIVND (reference sequence). In DNA, the CDR3 is TGTGCCAGTAGTATATCAGGGTTGAGCGAGACCCAGTACTTC. Translation: CASSISGLSETQYF.

The gene calls are TRBV19 and TRBJ1-5; tentative D call: TRBD1 (6 bases). With 5 bases removed from V and 2 bases from J, the gap between germline ends came to 10 bases. Per germline, CDR1 LNHDA and CDR2 SQIVND (reference sequence). This CDR3 has 14 amino acids. CDR3 sequence: CASSLAGGNQPQHF. CDR3 DNA sequence: TGTGCCAGTAGTCTGGCAGGGGGCAATCAGCCCCAGCATTTT. The variable domain in full, with the rest retrieved from reference TRBV19 and TRBJ1-5, is DGGITQSPKYLFRKEGQNVTLSCEQNLNHDAMYWYRQDPGQGLRLIYYSQIVNDFQKGDIAEGYSVSREKKESFPLTVTSAQKNPTAFYLCASSLAGGNQPQHFGDGTRLSIL.

This clone came up a few times. This sequence joins TRBV5-6 and TRBJ2-7; either TRBD1 or TRBD2 may supply D (6 bases each). This CDR3 comprises 15 residues. CDR1 and CDR2 (germline): SGHDT, YYEEEE. V shed 4 bases and J shed 0 bases, with 14 bases lying between them. The CDR3 is CASSLTGAFSYEQYF. CDR3 in DNA: TGTGCCAGCAGCCTGACGGGGGCATTCTCCTACGAGCAGTACTTC.

The chain is built from TRBV27 and TRBJ2-3, with 7 bases matching TRBD1. The CDR3 contains 16 residues. Germline V lookup: CDR1 MNHEY, CDR2 SMNVEV (reference sequence). Trimming cost V 5 bases and J 4 bases; bases outside gene matches: 12. Here the CDR3 DNA reads TGTGCCAGCAGTGTGACCGGGACAGCTAAGGCAGATACGCAGTATTTT. It is translated as CASSVTGTAKADTQYF.

The chain uses TRBV10-2 and TRBJ2-5; D gene unclear. There are 14 residues in the CDR3. Germline CDR1 and CDR2: WSHSY and SAAADI. The V end lost 6 bases, the J end lost 5 bases, and 16 bases lay between the germline ends. The DNA for the CDR3 is TGCGCCAGCAGGCTCACTCCCAGCTTGGAGACCCAGTACTTC. Protein sequence: CASRLTPSLETQYF.

The chain has TRBV29-1 and TRBJ2-1; D possibly corresponds to TRBD1 (6 bases). Per germline, CDR1 SQVTM and CDR2 ANQGSEA. The V gene lost 4 bases and the J gene lost 5 bases, with 21 bases spanning the gap. The CDR3 runs 16 residues. The CDR3 spells CSVGKQGLSVDNEQFF. CDR3 DNA: TGCAGCGTTGGGAAACAGGGATTGTCTGTGGACAATGAGCAGTTCTTC.

The V call is TRBV15, the J call TRBJ1-3; D remains ambiguous. Germline CDR1 LNHNV, CDR2 YYDKDF (reference sequence). This CDR3 spans 14 amino acids. Trimming took off 0 bases at V and 3 bases at J, with 6 bases between the two ends. CDR3 loop: CATSREQSGNTIYF. DNA of the CDR3: TGTGCCACCAGCAGAGAGCAGAGTGGAAACACCATATATTTT.

The sample holds one count of this clone. CDR3 DNA sequence: TGCAGCGTTGAAGATATACAGGCAACAGATACGCAGTATTTT. Its translation is CSVEDIQATDTQYF. This chain links TRBV29-1 with TRBJ2-3; a possible D gene is TRBD1 (5 bases). Germline V gene lookup returns CDR1 SQVTM and CDR2 ANQGSEA. The CDR3 sequence is 14 residues long. The germline V and J ends were trimmed by 0 bases and 3 bases, with 10 bases remaining between them.

The gene calls are TRBV12-5 and TRBJ2-1; 10 nucleotides match TRBD2. The germline V gene encodes CDR1 LGHNT and CDR2 FRNRAP. The CDR3 has 19 amino acids. Losses at the gene ends were 6 bases for V and 1 base for J; bases not matched to a gene: 15. CDR3 residues: CASGWIAGGRPFSYNEQFF. DNA for the CDR3: TGTGCTAGTGGGTGGATAGCGGGGGGACGCCCCTTTTCCTACAATGAGCAGTTCTTC. Full variable domain (outside the CDR3, taken from reference TRBV12-5 and TRBJ2-1): DARVTQTPRHKVTEMGQEVTMRCQPILGHNTVFWYRQTMMQGLELLAYFRNRAPLDDSGMPKDRFSAEMPDATLATLKIQPSEPRDSAVYFCASGWIAGGRPFSYNEQFFGPGTRLTVL.

The chain has TRBV7-9 and TRBJ2-6; D gene ambiguous. The V end was cut by 0 bases, the J end by 2 bases, with 8 bases between. This CDR3 contains 16 residues. Germline CDR1 SEHNR, CDR2 FQNEAQ (reference sequence). Written as DNA, the CDR3 is TGTGCCAGCAGCTTAGCGAAGGGCGCTGGGGCCAACGTCCTGACTTTC. Translated, it gives CASSLAKGAGANVLTF.

The chain carries TRBV4-2 and TRBJ2-7; TRBD1 might be the D (6 bases). The CDR3 is 15 amino acids. V lost 4 bases and J 1 base, leaving 14 bases between the germline ends. Looked up from germline, CDR1 is LGHNA and CDR2 is YNFKEQ. CDR3 nucleotides: TGTGCCAGCAGCCCACAAACAGGGTCTTCCTACGAGCAGTACTTC. It encodes CASSPQTGSSYEQYF.

The chain joins TRBV6-5 to TRBJ2-7; TRBD2 might be the D (5 bases). V dropped 7 bases and J dropped 5 bases, with 12 bases sitting between them. Germline V gene lookup returns CDR1 MNHEY and CDR2 SVGAGI. The CDR3 is made up of 12 amino acids. The CDR3 bases are TGTGCCAGCACTCGAGGGCCCGACGAGCAGTACTTC. Protein: CASTRGPDEQYF.